This passage covers 11 T cell receptor beta chains from one sample sequenced in a study of OX40 agonist ivuxolimab in advanced cancers. Preparation of the library involved the immunoSEQ multiplex PCR assay. TCRdb took over this immuneACCESS table, retaining in-frame rearrangements with V and J assigned. Such tables are incomplete; in checked studies, under half of the missing clones stem from an unresolved V gene, and the remainder is unexplained. Present in this sample are more than 50,000 clones, approximately 86% of which were seen just once. Around 0.6% of the sample is taken by the ten largest. The source was CD4+ or CD8+ T cells sorted from blood, collected in a trial of the OX40 agonist ivuxolimab. All receptors come from an adult with an advanced solid tumor such as melanoma, head and neck, liver or kidney cancer.

V and J are TRBV9 and TRBJ1-3; no reliable D call. V lost 4 bases and J 7 bases, leaving 12 bases between the germline ends. This CDR3 contains 13 residues. Per the germline V gene, CDR1 is SGDLS and CDR2 is YYNGEE. CDR3 DNA: TGTGCCAGCAGCTCTGGACTGGCCAACACCATATATTTT. It is translated as CASSSGLANTIYF.

The chain recombines TRBV7-9 with TRBJ2-1, with 15 bases aligning to TRBD2. The junction had 7 bases not matched to a gene; V was cut back by 4 bases and J by 9 bases. Germline CDR1 reads SEHNR; CDR2 reads FQNEAQ (reference sequence). CDR3 length equals 16 residues. The CDR3: CASSSAGTSGGSEQFF. The CDR3 region has the DNA TGTGCCAGCAGCTCCGCCGGGACTAGCGGGGGGAGTGAGCAGTTCTTC.

This clone appeared a single time. The gene calls are TRBV11-2 and TRBJ2-5; no clear D. CDR3 size: 15 residues. Germline V gene data show CDR1 as SGHAT and CDR2 as FQNNGV. Trimming took off 0 bases at V and 1 base at J, with 9 bases between the two ends. This CDR3 is CASSLDSAGQETQYF. The CDR3 bases are TGTGCCAGCAGCTTAGATTCGGCAGGCCAAGAGACCCAGTACTTC.

V gene TRBV29-1 combines with J gene TRBJ2-2, with unresolved D. Per germline, CDR1 SQVTM and CDR2 ANQGSEA. The CDR3 sequence is 14 residues long. Trimming took off 4 bases at V and 0 bases at J, with 9 bases between the two ends. The CDR3 sequence: CSVVVPPNTGELFF. Here the CDR3 DNA reads TGCAGCGTTGTGGTTCCGCCGAACACCGGGGAGCTGTTTTTT.

V usage is TRBV2 and J usage is TRBJ1-1; no reliable D call. Per germline, CDR1 SNHLY and CDR2 FYNNEI. This CDR3 is 15 amino acids long. V dropped 7 bases and J dropped 4 bases, with 19 bases sitting between them. The CDR3 is CASKPRHTLFTEAFF. As DNA, the CDR3 is TGTGCCAGCAAGCCCAGGCACACTCTATTCACTGAAGCTTTCTTT.

This chain joins TRBV5-1 and TRBJ2-7; no reliable D call. CDR3 length equals 13 residues. In germline, CDR1 is SGHRS, CDR2 YFSETQ. The V end lost 4 bases, the J end lost 4 bases, and 12 bases lay between the germline ends. The CDR3: CASSLRTEYEQYF. The CDR3 bases are TGCGCCAGCAGCCTACGGACGGAGTACGAGCAGTACTTC.

The rearrangement uses TRBV9 and TRBJ1-5; D perhaps matches TRBD1 (5 bases). V was shortened by 0 bases and J by 4 bases, with 11 bases between the two germline ends. The CDR3 contains 15 residues. Germline CDR1 and CDR2: SGDLS and YYNGEE. CDR3 bases: TGTGCCAGCAGCGTAGGGCAGGGATCAAATCAGCCCCAGCATTTT. Protein: CASSVGQGSNQPQHF.

This chain links TRBV11-2 with TRBJ2-1; 10 bases align to TRBD2. Looked up from germline, CDR1 is SGHAT and CDR2 is FQNNGV. V lost 2 bases to trimming and J lost 4 bases; unmatched junction nucleotides: 5. CDR3 length: 16 residues. CDR3 protein: CASSLFSGGAYNEQFF. The DNA of the CDR3 is TGTGCCAGCAGCTTATTCAGCGGGGGGGCTTACAATGAGCAGTTCTTC.

This rearrangement joins TRBV19 to TRBJ1-2; 9 bases are a match to TRBD1. Germline V gene data show CDR1 as LNHDA and CDR2 as SQIVND (reference sequence). CDR3 length: 15 amino acids. The trim removed 5 bases at V and 7 bases at J, leaving 11 bases unmatched. The chain's CDR3 is CASSEGPGQGFGYTF. The CDR3 DNA reads as TGTGCCAGTAGTGAAGGGCCGGGACAGGGTTTTGGCTACACCTTC.

The chain is built from TRBV9 and TRBJ2-3; TRBD2 agrees at 10 bases. CDR1 SGDLS and CDR2 YYNGEE come from the germline V gene. CDR3 size: 15 residues. The V segment lost 4 bases and the J segment 3 bases; nucleotides outside the gene matches: 5. CDR3 DNA: TGTGCCAGCAGCCCTAGCGGGGGTATGACAGATACGCAGTATTTT. Translating it yields CASSPSGGMTDTQYF.

This clone was found a few times. The V gene is TRBV20-1, the J gene TRBJ1-5; D is perhaps TRBD1 (5 bases). Germline CDR1 is DFQATT and CDR2 is SNEGSKA (reference sequence). There are 11 residues in the CDR3. V lost 0 bases, J lost 9 bases, and 6 bases lay in between. Here the CDR3 DNA reads TGCAGTGCTAGAGATGGGGGGCCCCAGCATTTT. It is translated as CSARDGGPQHF.